These 15 T cell receptor beta chains came from one sample sequenced in a study of cytomegalovirus exposure and HLA in healthy donors. Primers included in the PCR were 60 Vbeta and 13 Jbeta primers. TCRdb's table, derived via immunoSEQ multiplex PCR, lists solely in-frame clones and lacks some. Found here are some 200,000 clones, over 70% of them singletons; the top ten hold over 3.5%. The sample taken for sequencing was PBMCs. The source is a man over 45 in good health and CMV-seronegative.

This clone appeared a single time. The chain carries TRBV6-5 and TRBJ1-2, with 7 nucleotides matching TRBD1. The CDR3 sequence is 15 residues long. Trimming took 6 bases from V and 2 from J; bases not matched to a gene: 9. Per the germline V gene, CDR1 is MNHEY and CDR2 is SVGAGI. CDR3 coding DNA: TGTGCCAGCAGCTACAGTGAGGGGGCGAACTATGGCTACACCTTC. This codes for CASSYSEGANYGYTF.

Turning to this clone: Germline and junction disagree at one end, which may indicate a read error. The genes are TRBV7-9 and TRBJ2-1; 9 bases match TRBD2. The CDR3 contains 16 residues. Germline V gene lookup returns CDR1 SEHNR and CDR2 FQNEAQ (reference sequence). CDR3 loop: CSSSPNPGNSGGEQFF. The CDR3 nucleotides are TGTTCCAGCAGCCCTAACCCTGGGAATAGCGGGGGTGAGCAGTTCTTC.

This rearrangement joins TRBV7-9 to TRBJ2-7; maybe TRBD1 (5 bases). V was trimmed by 0 bases and J by 5 bases, leaving 17 bases between them. The CDR3 consists of 16 residues. Germline V gene data show CDR1 as SEHNR and CDR2 as FQNEAQ (reference sequence). The CDR3 here is CASSLAPQGRGDEQYF. The CDR3, as DNA: TGTGCCAGCAGCTTAGCGCCGCAGGGAAGAGGCGACGAGCAGTACTTC.

The rearrangement links TRBV7-3 to TRBJ2-7, with D possibly matching TRBD2 (7 bases). The germline V gene encodes CDR1 SGHTA and CDR2 FQGTGA. V dropped 5 bases and J dropped 6 bases, with 17 bases sitting between them. The CDR3 is 14 amino acids. CDR3 bases: TGTGCCAGCAGCCTTTTGGGGGGGGCCTCCGAGCAGTACTTC. This gives the protein CASSLLGGASEQYF.

This chain uses TRBV9 with TRBJ2-3; 8 bases align to TRBD2. The CDR3 is made up of 18 amino acids. The J segment lost 4 bases and the V segment lost 4 bases, leaving 17 bases of the junction unmatched. From germline, CDR1 is SGDLS and CDR2 YYNGEE. The chain's CDR3 is CASSPSSGGPFVPDTQYF. The CDR3 nucleotides are TGTGCCAGCAGCCCGTCCTCGGGGGGGCCCTTTGTCCCAGATACGCAGTATTTT.

This sequence joins TRBV7-8 and TRBJ1-1; D is unresolved. The CDR3 is made up of 13 amino acids. From germline, CDR1 is SGHVS and CDR2 FQNEAQ. V shed 6 bases and J shed 5 bases, with 13 bases lying between them. The CDR3 is CASRRIVRTEAFF. The CDR3 DNA reads as TGTGCCAGCAGGCGGATCGTCCGGACTGAAGCTTTCTTT.

Concerning this clone itself: In the same sample, other DNA sequences code for this CDR3. The chain is built from TRBV5-1 and TRBJ1-1; D remains unclear. V was cut by 4 bases and J by 0 bases, with 4 bases left in between. CDR1 is SGHRS, CDR2 YFSETQ, per germline. CDR3 length equals 12 residues. The CDR3 DNA follows: TGCGCCAGCAGCACTGTGAACACTGAAGCTTTCTTT. Protein sequence: CASSTVNTEAFF. The full variable domain, completed using reference TRBV5-1 and TRBJ1-1, is KAGVTQTPRYLIKTRGQQVTLSCSPISGHRSVSWYQQTPGQGLQFLFEYFSETQRNKGNFPGRFSGRQFSNSRSEMNVSTLELGDSALYLCASSTVNTEAFFGQGTRLTVV.

The chain uses TRBV9 and TRBJ2-5, with a possible D match to TRBD2 (5 bases). This CDR3 contains 16 residues. CDR1 and CDR2 (germline): SGDLS, YYNGEE. Trimming took 0 bases from V and 4 from J, leaving 16 bases between them. This chain's CDR3 is CASSVDDLRGSETQYF. In DNA form, the CDR3 reads TGTGCCAGCAGCGTAGATGACTTGCGAGGGTCAGAGACCCAGTACTTC.

The DNA of the CDR3 is TGTGCCAGCAGCCCGGGACAGCCCTACTCTGGAAACACCATATATTTT. It encodes CASSPGQPYSGNTIYF. The V call is TRBV5-4, the J call TRBJ1-3; 7 bases agree with TRBD1. The V segment lost 4 bases and the J segment 0 bases; nucleotides outside the gene matches: 7. The germline CDR1 and CDR2 sequences are SGHNT and YYREEE (reference sequence). The CDR3 totals 16 residues.

The gene calls are TRBV25-1 and TRBJ2-1, with 7 bases aligning to TRBD2. CDR3 length equals 14 residues. CDR1 is MGHDK and CDR2 is SYGVNS in the germline V gene. J was trimmed by 8 bases and V by 4 bases; bases with no gene match: 8. The CDR3 nucleotides are TGTGCCAGCAGTGGTCAAGCGGGGAAGTATGAGCAGTTCTTC. It is translated as CASSGQAGKYEQFF.

The chain joins TRBV15 to TRBJ2-1, with D tentatively TRBD1 (6 bases). The V gene's germline CDR1 is LNHNV and CDR2 YYDKDF (reference sequence). CDR3 length: 13 amino acids. Deletions cut 6 bases from V and 5 bases from J, with 11 bases between. CDR3 in amino acids: CATSQGLHNEQFF. The CDR3 DNA follows: TGTGCCACCAGTCAGGGGCTTCACAATGAGCAGTTCTTC.

The chain has TRBV6-6 and TRBJ2-5; D perhaps matches TRBD1 (6 bases). The germline V gene encodes CDR1 MNHNY and CDR2 SVGAGI (reference sequence). V was clipped by 6 bases and J by 5 bases, with 13 bases between them. The CDR3 runs to 13 residues. The CDR3 loop is CASRDNRVETQYF. The CDR3 DNA is TGTGCCAGCAGAGATAACAGGGTTGAGACCCAGTACTTC.

This clone showed up just once. V gene TRBV4-3 combines with J gene TRBJ1-2, with a weak D call TRBD1 (5 bases). This CDR3 contains 15 residues. V was clipped by 1 base and J by 0 bases, with 9 bases between them. Per the germline V gene, CDR1 is LGHNA and CDR2 is YSLEER. The DNA of the CDR3 is TGCGCCAGCAGCCAAGGACAGACGTCTAACTATGGCTACACCTTC. Translation gives CASSQGQTSNYGYTF.

V is TRBV30 and J is TRBJ2-1; possible D gene TRBD1, 6 bases. The germline V gene has CDR1 GTSNPN and CDR2 SVGIG (reference sequence). CDR3 size: 12 residues. V lost 1 base to trimming and J lost 7 bases, with 8 bases between them. The CDR3 DNA is TGTGCCTGGAGTGCCCAGGGGAATGAGCAGTTCTTC. Translating gives CAWSAQGNEQFF.

The gene calls are TRBV7-9 and TRBJ2-7, with TRBD1 identical over 7 bases. This CDR3 is 14 amino acids long. With V trimmed by 5 bases and J by 3 bases, 7 bases remained unmatched. Germline values: CDR1 SEHNR, CDR2 FQNEAQ (reference sequence). This CDR3 is CASSPGQSYYEQYF. CDR3 DNA sequence: TGTGCCAGCAGCCCGGGACAGAGCTACTACGAGCAGTACTTC.